The table lists the clone carrying this TCR beta chain with a count of one. Assay: immunoSEQ multiplex PCR; the TCRdb copy retains only in-frame clones and omits some. Among roughly 2.5 million clones, about 92% were seen once, and the ten largest hold under 0.15%. The data derive from a study of shared clonotypes between healthy human individuals. The source of this sequence is a man aged 18 to 35 in good health. Material: naive CD4+ T cells sorted from blood. Sample subset: CD45RA+ positively selected.

CDR3 residues: CASRLQGAKEKLFF. CDR3 DNA: TGTGCCAGCAGGCTACAGGGTGCGAAGGAAAAACTGTTTTTT. V and J are TRBV6-6 and TRBJ1-4; perhaps TRBD1 as D (6 bases). The ends were cut back, 6 bases at V and 8 bases at J, with 16 bases in the middle. Germline V gene data show CDR1 as MNHNY and CDR2 as SVGAGI (reference sequence). This CDR3 contains 14 residues.